This TCR beta chain is drawn from a study of blood T cell repertoires in COVID-19. Study context: PBMCs, B-cell-depleted T cells, or T cells provided the cDNA or gDNA that made up the material.

The CDR3 has 16 amino acids. Germline V gene lookup returns CDR1 KGHDR and CDR2 SFDVKD. The trim removed 4 bases at V and 7 bases at J, leaving 10 bases unmatched. TCRdb's copy holds only in-frame clones and misses some; the assay was immunoSEQ multiplex PCR. The table shows a few hundred thousand clones, with around 89% occurring only once. The participants were between 18 and 89 years old and came from about two dozen US areas. The sequencing sample was made of PBMCs or T cells enriched from blood (not recorded which). The rearrangement joins TRBV24-1 to TRBJ2-1, with TRBD2 identical over 9 bases. This clonotype originated in a man aged 40-50 years who had recovered from COVID-19. In DNA form, the CDR3 reads TGTGCCACCAGTGACCGAAATAGCGGGGGCCTTAATGAGCAGTTCTTC. It yields the protein CATSDRNSGGLNEQFF.